This T cell receptor (beta chain) is drawn from a study of cytomegalovirus exposure and HLA in healthy donors. General study points: It was likely that a cluster of highly shared sequence variants was a sequencing artifact.

There are 17 residues in the CDR3. Losses at the gene ends were 1 base for V and 5 bases for J; bases not matched to a gene: 6. Germline assignment: CDR1 LNHDA and CDR2 SQIVND (reference sequence). The PCR was carried out with 60 Vbeta primers and 13 Jbeta primers. Authors' analysis steps: Unique TCR beta chains numbered around 80 million in a later analysis, with roughly 10 million shared. Repertoires were generated with immunoSEQ multiplex PCR, while TCRdb's copy carries only in-frame clones and drops some. The D gene and trimming were derived from the DNA, and the V and J assignments and clone size from that table. The sample has hundreds of thousands of clones; about 80% are singletons. Concerning this clone: Its antigen remains unknown.

The chain couples TRBV19 to TRBJ2-7, with TRBD2 identical over 15 bases. This receptor was identified in a male donor in good health and CMV-seronegative. Sequencing was performed on PBMCs. The DNA of the CDR3 is TGTGCCAGTAGTATAGGGACTAGCGGGAGGGCCGGGAACGAGCAGTACTTC. Translation: CASSIGTSGRAGNEQYF. The full variable domain, with the rest looked up from reference TRBV19 and TRBJ2-7, is DGGITQSPKYLFRKEGQNVTLSCEQNLNHDAMYWYRQDPGQGLRLIYYSQIVNDFQKGDIAEGYSVSREKKESFPLTVTSAQKNPTAFYLCASSIGTSGRAGNEQYFGPGTRLTVT.